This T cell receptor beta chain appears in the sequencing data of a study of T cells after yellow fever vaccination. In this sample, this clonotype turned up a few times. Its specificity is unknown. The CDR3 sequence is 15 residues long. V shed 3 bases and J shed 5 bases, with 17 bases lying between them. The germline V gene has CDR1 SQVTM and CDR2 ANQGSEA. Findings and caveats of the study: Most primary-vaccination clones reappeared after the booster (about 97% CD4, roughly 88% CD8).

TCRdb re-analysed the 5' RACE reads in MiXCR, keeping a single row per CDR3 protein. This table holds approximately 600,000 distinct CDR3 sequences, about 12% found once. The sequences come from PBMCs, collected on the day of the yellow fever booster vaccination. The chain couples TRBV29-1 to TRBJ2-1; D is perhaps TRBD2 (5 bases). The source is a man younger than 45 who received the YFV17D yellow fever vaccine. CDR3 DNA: TGCAGCGTTGACTTTACCGGGAATTTTCACAATGAGCAGTTCTTC. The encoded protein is CSVDFTGNFHNEQFF.